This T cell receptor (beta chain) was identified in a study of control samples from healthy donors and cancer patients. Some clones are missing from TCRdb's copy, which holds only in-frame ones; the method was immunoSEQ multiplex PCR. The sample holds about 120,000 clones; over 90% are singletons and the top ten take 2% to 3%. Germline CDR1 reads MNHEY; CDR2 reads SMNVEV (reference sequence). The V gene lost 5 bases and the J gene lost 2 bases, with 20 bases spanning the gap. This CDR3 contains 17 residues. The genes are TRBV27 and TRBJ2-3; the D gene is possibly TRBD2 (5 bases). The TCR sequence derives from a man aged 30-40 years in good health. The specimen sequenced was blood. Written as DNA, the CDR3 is TGTGCCAGCAGTCTCTCCTCGATTGGACTCTTCACAGATACGCAGTATTTT. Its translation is CASSLSSIGLFTDTQYF.